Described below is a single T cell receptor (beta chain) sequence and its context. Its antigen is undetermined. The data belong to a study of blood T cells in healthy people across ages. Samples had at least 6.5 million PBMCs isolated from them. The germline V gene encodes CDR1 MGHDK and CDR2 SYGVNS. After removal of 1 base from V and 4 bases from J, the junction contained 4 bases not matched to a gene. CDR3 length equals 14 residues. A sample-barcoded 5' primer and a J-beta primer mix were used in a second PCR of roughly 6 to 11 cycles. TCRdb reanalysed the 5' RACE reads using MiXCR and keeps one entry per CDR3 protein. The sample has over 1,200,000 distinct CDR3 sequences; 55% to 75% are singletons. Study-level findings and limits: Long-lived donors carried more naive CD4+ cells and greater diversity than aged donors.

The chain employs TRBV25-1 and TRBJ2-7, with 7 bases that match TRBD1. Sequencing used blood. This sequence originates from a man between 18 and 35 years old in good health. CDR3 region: CASSESARGYEQYF. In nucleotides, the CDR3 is TGTGCCAGCAGTGAATCGGCCAGGGGGTACGAGCAGTACTTC.